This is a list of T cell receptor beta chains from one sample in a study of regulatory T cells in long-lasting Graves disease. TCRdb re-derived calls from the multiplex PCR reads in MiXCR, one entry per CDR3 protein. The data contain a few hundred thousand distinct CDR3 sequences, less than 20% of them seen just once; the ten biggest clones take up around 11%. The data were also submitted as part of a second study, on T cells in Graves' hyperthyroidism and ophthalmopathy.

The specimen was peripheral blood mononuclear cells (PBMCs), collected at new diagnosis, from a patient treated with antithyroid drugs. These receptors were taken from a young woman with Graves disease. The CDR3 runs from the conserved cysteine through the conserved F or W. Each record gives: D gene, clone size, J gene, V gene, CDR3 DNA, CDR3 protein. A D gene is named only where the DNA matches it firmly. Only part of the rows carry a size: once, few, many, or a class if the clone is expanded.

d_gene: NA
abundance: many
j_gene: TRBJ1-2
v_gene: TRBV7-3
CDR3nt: TGTGCCAGCAGCCCACGACCGTTCTATGGCTACACCTTC
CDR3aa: CASSPRPFYGYTF

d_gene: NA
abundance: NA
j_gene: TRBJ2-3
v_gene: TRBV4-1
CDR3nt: TGCGCCAGCAGCCCCTTTGTGGGGGGCAGCACAGATACGCAGTATTTT
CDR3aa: CASSPFVGGSTDTQYF

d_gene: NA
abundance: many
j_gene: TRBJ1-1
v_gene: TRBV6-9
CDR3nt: TGTGCCAGCAGTTACTCTGGGACCACTGAAGCTTTCTTT
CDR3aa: CASSYSGTTEAFF

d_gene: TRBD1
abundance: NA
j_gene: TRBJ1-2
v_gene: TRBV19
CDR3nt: TGTGCCAGTACGGGGGGACAGACCTTCGGTGGCTACACCTTC
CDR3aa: CASTGGQTFGGYTF

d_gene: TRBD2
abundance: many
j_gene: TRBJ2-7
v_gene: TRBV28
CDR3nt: TGTGCCAGCCGGAAACTAGCGGGCTGGGGCGAGCAGTACTTC
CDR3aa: CASRKLAGWGEQYF

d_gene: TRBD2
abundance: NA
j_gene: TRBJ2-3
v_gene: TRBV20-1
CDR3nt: TGCAGTGCTAGAGATACGGGGGGGGCAGATACGCAGTATTTT
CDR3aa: CSARDTGGADTQYF

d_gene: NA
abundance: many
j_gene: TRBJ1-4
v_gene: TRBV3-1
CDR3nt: TGTGCCAGCAGCCAAGGGGACACATCTAATGAAAAACTGTTTTTT
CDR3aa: CASSQGDTSNEKLFF

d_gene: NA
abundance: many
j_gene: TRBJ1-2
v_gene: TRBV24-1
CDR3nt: TGTGCCACCAGTGAGTCGGGGCTTAACTATGGCTACACCTTC
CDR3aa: CATSESGLNYGYTF

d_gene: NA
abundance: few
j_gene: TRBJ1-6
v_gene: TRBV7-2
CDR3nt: TGTGCCAGCAGCTCCGGGCCTGTTAGTTCACCCCTCCACTTT
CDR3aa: CASSSGPVSSPLHF

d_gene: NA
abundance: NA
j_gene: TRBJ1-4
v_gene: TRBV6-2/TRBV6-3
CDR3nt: TGTGCCAGCAGTTACCGGCGGGGGCATGAAAAACTGTTTTTT
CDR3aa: CASSYRRGHEKLFF

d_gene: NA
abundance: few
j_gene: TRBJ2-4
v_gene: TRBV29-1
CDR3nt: TGCAGCGTTGAGAAGTCCGGGCGCAGCGGGCAAAACATTCAGTACTTC
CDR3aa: CSVEKSGRSGQNIQYF

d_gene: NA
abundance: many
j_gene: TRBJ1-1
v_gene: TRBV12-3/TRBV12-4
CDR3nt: TGTGCCAGCAGAGGACGGGGGGTAGCTTTCTTT
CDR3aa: CASRGRGVAFF

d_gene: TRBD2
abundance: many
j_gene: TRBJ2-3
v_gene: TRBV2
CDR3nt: TGTGCCAGCACCCCGGGACTAGCGGGGGGTCGGGATACGCAGTATTTT
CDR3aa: CASTPGLAGGRDTQYF

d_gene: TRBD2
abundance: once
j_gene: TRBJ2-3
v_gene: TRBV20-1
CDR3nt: TGCAGTGCTGGAGAGAGCAGCGGGGGGGCCAGGCATACGCAGTATTTT
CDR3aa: CSAGESSGGARHTQYF

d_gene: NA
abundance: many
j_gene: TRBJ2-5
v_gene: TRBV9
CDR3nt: TGTGCCAGCAGCGTAGGGCAGACGATGGAGACCCAGTACTTC
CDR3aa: CASSVGQTMETQYF

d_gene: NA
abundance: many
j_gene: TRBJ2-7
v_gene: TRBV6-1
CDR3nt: TGTGCCAGCAGGGAACAGCCTATGAGCTCCTACGAGCAGTACTTC
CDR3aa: CASREQPMSSYEQYF

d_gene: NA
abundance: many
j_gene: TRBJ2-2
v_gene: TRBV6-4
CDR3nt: TGTGCCAGCAGTGACTCAGGGGACACCGGGGAGCTGTTTTTT
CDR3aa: CASSDSGDTGELFF

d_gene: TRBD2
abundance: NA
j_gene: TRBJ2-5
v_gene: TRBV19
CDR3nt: TGTGCCACTAGGCGGGGAGGGCAAGAGACCCAGTACTTC
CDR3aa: CATRRGGQETQYF

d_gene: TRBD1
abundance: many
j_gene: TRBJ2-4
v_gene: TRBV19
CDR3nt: TGTGCCAGTAGTACGACCGACAGGGGACCCAAAAACATTCAGTACTTC
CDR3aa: CASSTTDRGPKNIQYF

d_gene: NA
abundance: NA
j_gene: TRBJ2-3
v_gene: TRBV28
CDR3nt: TGTGCCAGCAGTTCCCTTTCCCCCACAGATACGCAGTATTTT
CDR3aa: CASSSLSPTDTQYF

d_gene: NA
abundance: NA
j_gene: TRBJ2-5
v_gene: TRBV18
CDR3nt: TGTGCCAGCTCACGACCGGGACCTCCCTGGGAGACCCGGTACTTC
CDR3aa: CASSRPGPPWETRYF

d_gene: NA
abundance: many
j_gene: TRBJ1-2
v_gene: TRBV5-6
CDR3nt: TGTGCCAGCAGCTTAGGTTTAGACGGCTACACCTTC
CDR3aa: CASSLGLDGYTF

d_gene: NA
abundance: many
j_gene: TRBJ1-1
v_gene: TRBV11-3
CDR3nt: TGTGCCAGCAGCTTAGACCCAGGAACAAACACTGAAGCTTTCTTT
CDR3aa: CASSLDPGTNTEAFF

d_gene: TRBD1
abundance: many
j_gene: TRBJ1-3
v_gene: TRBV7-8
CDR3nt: TGTGCCAGCAGCCCACTGACAGGGCTGGGTGGAAACACCATATATTTT
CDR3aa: CASSPLTGLGGNTIYF

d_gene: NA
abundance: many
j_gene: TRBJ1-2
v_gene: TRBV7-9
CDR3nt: TGTGCCAGCAGCTTAGATGGGGGATCCTATGGCTACACCTTC
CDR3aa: CASSLDGGSYGYTF

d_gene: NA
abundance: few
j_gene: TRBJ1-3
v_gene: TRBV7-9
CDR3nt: TGTGCCAGCAGCTTAATTCCCCCAGGCAACACCATATATTTT
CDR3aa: CASSLIPPGNTIYF

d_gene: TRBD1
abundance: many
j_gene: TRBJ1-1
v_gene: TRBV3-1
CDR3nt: TGTGCCAGCAGCCAGACTACAGGGGGCCCTGAAGCTTTCTTT
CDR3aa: CASSQTTGGPEAFF

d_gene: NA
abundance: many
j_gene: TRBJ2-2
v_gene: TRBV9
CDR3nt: TGTGCCAGCAGCGCAGGGAGTCTCGGGATACACACCGGGGAGCTGTTTTTT
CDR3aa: CASSAGSLGIHTGELFF

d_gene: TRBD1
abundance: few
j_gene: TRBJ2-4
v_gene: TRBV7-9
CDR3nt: TGTGCCAGCAGCGGGACAGTGGGGGACATTCAGTACTTC
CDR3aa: CASSGTVGDIQYF

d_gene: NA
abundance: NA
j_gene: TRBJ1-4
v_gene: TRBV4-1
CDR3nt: TGCGCCAGCAGCCAAAGGGGTGCGGACACCAATGAAAAACTGTTTTTT
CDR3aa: CASSQRGADTNEKLFF

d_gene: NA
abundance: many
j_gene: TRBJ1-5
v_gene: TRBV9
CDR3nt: TGTGCCAGCAGCGTAGGCACAGGGAATCAGCCCCAGCATTTT
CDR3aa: CASSVGTGNQPQHF

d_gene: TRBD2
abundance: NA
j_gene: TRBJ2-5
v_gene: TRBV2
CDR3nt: TGTGCCAGCAGCTCACCGGGGGGAGGGAAAACCCAGTACTTC
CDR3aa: CASSSPGGGKTQYF

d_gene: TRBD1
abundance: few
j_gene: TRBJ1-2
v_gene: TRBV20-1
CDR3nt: TGCAGTGCTAGCGATCGGACAGGGAATGGCTACACCTTC
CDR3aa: CSASDRTGNGYTF

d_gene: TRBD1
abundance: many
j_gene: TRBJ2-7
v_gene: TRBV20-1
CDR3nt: TGCAGTGCTACCCCGGACAGGGGCGAGCAGTACTTC
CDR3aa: CSATPDRGEQYF

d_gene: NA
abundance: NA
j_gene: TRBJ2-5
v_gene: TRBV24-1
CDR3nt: TGTGCCACCAGTAATTGGTACCAAGAGACCCAGTACTTC
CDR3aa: CATSNWYQETQYF

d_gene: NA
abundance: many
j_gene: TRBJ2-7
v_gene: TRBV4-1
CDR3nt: TGCGCCAGCAGCCAATGGTCCGGGGGTTCCTACGAGCAGTACTTC
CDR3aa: CASSQWSGGSYEQYF

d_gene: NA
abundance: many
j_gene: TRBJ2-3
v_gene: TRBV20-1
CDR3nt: TGCAGTGCTAGAGTGCCTGCCGCAAGGGGAGACGCGCAGTATTTT
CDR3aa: CSARVPAARGDAQYF

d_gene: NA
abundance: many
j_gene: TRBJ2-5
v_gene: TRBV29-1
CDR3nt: TGCAGCGTTGCTCGGGACTCTCAAGAGACCCAGTACTTC
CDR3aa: CSVARDSQETQYF

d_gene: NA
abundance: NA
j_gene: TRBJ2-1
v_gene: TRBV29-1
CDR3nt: TGCAGCGTTGCGGGGTACGAGGAGCAGTTCTTC
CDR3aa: CSVAGYEEQFF

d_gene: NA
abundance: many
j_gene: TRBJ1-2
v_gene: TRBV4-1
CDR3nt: TGCGCCAACAGCCAAGATAGGACAGCAGGCTATGGCTACACCTTC
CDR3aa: CANSQDRTAGYGYTF

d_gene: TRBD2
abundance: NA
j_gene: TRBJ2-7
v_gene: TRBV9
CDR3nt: TGTGCCAGCAGCGGCGGATCCGGGACTAGACGTAACTACGAGCAGTACTTC
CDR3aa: CASSGGSGTRRNYEQYF

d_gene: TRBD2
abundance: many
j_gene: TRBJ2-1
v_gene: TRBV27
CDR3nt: TGTGCCAGCAGTTTTGCGGGGGTATCCTACAATGAGCAGTTCTTC
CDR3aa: CASSFAGVSYNEQFF

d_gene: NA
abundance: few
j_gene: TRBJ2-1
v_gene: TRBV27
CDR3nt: TGTGCCAGCGCCCCCGGGGCAGGGCCCAGCTCCTACAATGAGCAGTTCTTC
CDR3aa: CASAPGAGPSSYNEQFF

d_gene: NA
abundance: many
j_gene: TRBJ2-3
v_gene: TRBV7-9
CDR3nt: TGTGCCAGCAGCTTAGGGGGGCTAGCGGTGCGCACAGATACGCAGTATTTT
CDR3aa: CASSLGGLAVRTDTQYF

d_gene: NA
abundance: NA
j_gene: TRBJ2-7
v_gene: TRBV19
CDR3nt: TGTGCCAGTAGCTGGACTACCCAAGGAAACGAGCAGTACTTC
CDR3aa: CASSWTTQGNEQYF

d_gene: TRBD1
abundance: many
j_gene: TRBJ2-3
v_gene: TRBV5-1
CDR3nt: TGCGCCAGCAGCGGGGGACAGGGACCAGATACGCAGTATTTT
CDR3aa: CASSGGQGPDTQYF

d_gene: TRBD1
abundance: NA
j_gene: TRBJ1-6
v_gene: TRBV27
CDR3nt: TGTGCCAGCAGTTGGACAGGGCCGTACTCACCCCTCCACTTT
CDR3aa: CASSWTGPYSPLHF

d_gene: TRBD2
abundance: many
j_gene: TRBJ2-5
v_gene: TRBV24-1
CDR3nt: TGTGCCACCAGCCGGGCGGGAGAAGAGACCCAGTACTTC
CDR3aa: CATSRAGEETQYF